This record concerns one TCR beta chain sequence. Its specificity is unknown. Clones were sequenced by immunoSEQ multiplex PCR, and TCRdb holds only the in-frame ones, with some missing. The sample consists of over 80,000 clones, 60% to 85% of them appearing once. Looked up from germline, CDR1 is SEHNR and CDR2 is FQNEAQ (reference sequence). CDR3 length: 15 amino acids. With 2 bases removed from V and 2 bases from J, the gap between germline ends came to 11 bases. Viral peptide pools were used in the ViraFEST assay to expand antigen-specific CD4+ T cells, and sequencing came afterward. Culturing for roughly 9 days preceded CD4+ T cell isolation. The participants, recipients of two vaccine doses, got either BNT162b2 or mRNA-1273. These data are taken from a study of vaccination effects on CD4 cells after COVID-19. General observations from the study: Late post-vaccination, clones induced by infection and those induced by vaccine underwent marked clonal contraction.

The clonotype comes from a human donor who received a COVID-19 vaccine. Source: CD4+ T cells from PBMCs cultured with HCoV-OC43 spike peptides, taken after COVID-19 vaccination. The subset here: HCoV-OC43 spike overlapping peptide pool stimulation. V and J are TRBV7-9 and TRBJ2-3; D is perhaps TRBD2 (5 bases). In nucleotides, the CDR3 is TGTGCCAGCAGCTTAATGGCGGGCCCCACAGATACGCAGTATTTT. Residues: CASSLMAGPTDTQYF.